This TCR beta chain was recorded in a study of T cell changes during pregnancy in multiple sclerosis. CDR1 is SGHTA and CDR2 is FQGNSA in the germline V gene. The V end was cut by 3 bases, the J end by 1 base, with 8 bases between. The CDR3 contains 14 residues. Assay used: immunoSEQ multiplex PCR; TCRdb lists only in-frame clones, some missing. Of fewer than 70,000 clones in the sample, around 92% were seen once. This sequence joins TRBV7-2 and TRBJ2-3; weak D call: TRBD1 (6 bases). The sample here was peripheral blood, taken in the second trimester of pregnancy. The receptor comes from a female donor in good health, enrolled as a control in a pregnancy study. The CDR3 reads CASSFPGGTDTQYF. CDR3 nucleotides: TGTGCCAGCAGCTTTCCAGGGGGCACAGATACGCAGTATTTT.